The 5 T cell receptor beta chains in this list originate from one sample, sequenced in a study of shared clonotypes between healthy human individuals. TCRdb's copy holds only in-frame clones and misses some; the assay was immunoSEQ multiplex PCR. The sample holds roughly 700,000 clones, around two thirds seen once. Material for sequencing was memory CD4+ T cells sorted from blood. Subset indicated: CD45RA-negative fraction. These receptors all come from a woman in her 30s in good health.

This clone was seen a single time. The rearrangement links TRBV11-2 to TRBJ2-2; D uncertain. CDR1 is SGHAT, CDR2 FQNNGV, per germline. The CDR3 totals 13 residues. V lost 1 base and J lost 6, with 6 bases in between. Here the CDR3 DNA reads TGTGCCAGCAGCTTAGGGCCCCCCGGGGAGCTGTTTTTT. Residues: CASSLGPPGELFF.

The V call is TRBV6-1, the J call TRBJ2-2; D is unclear. Germline CDR1 is MNHNS and CDR2 is SASEGT. The CDR3 runs to 14 residues. The germline V and J ends were trimmed by 4 bases and 2 bases, with 8 bases remaining between them. The CDR3 is CASSGSHNTGELFF. The CDR3 DNA reads as TGTGCCAGCAGTGGGAGCCATAACACCGGGGAGCTGTTTTTT.

The chain employs TRBV29-1 and TRBJ1-2, with D possibly matching TRBD1 (6 bases). V gave up 2 bases and J gave up 8 bases, with 12 bases separating them. Germline-derived CDR1 and CDR2 are SQVTM and ANQGSEA. The CDR3 runs to 12 residues. This chain's CDR3 is CSVEMAGEGYTF. CDR3 coding DNA: TGCAGCGTTGAAATGGCAGGGGAAGGCTACACCTTC.

The genes are TRBV5-1 and TRBJ2-7; TRBD1 is a possible D gene (6 bases). There are 14 residues in the CDR3. Germline CDR1 and CDR2: SGHRS and YFSETQ. The V end was cut by 1 base, the J end by 3 bases, with 11 bases between. The CDR3 DNA is TGCGCCAGCAGCTTGACAGGGTCTTTCTACGAGCAGTACTTC. It translates to CASSLTGSFYEQYF.

The chain recombines TRBV7-8 with TRBJ1-5; D gene uncertain. Germline V lookup: CDR1 SGHVS, CDR2 FQNEAQ. Trimming pared 0 bases from V and 9 bases from J, leaving 12 bases between. The CDR3 is 14 residues long. The DNA of the CDR3 is TGTGCCAGCAGCTTAGCGCGGTGGCCCCCGCCCCAGCATTTT. Amino acid sequence: CASSLARWPPPQHF. The full variable domain, rest sourced from reference TRBV7-8 and TRBJ1-5, is GAGVSQSPRYKVAKRGQDVALRCDPISGHVSLFWYQQALGQGPEFLTYFQNEAQLDKSGLPSDRFFAERPEGSVSTLKIQRTQQEDSAVYLCASSLARWPPPQHFGDGTRLSIL.